The clone carrying this TCR beta chain has only one observation. Its antigen is not identified. This sample was taken from a study of Ad26.COV2.S vaccination and SARS-CoV-2 variants. Findings of the study overall: Recipients of vaccine and of placebo showed similar breadth of their non-spike TCR repertoires.

Clones were read by immunoSEQ multiplex PCR, and TCRdb kept only the in-frame ones, dropping some. The repertoire holds about 390,000 clones, with approximately 90% as singletons. The treatment was: 15 to 20 received Ad26.COV2.S at low or high dose, single or two shots; a few received placebo; per-sample allocation not given. All samples were drawn on day 63, counting from the first vaccine or placebo injection. The receptor comes from a person aged 18-65 years who received the Ad26.COV2.S COVID-19 vaccine or a placebo. The sequenced sample was peripheral blood, obtained in a trial of Ad26.COV2.S vaccine versus placebo.

The CDR3 protein is CASSLSWGLNTEAFF. The CDR3 coding sequence is TGTGCCAGCAGTTTATCCTGGGGATTGAACACTGAAGCTTTCTTT. This chain connects TRBV27 to TRBJ1-1; D not resolved. Germline CDR1 MNHEY, CDR2 SMNVEV (reference sequence). The CDR3 sequence is 15 residues long. Trimming left V 0 bases short and J 0 bases short, with 8 bases between.